This T cell receptor (beta chain) was sequenced in a study of OX40 agonist ivuxolimab in advanced cancers. About the study: The study gave patients intravenous ivuxolimab at 0.01 to 10 mg/kg every 2 weeks. Study results and limitations: Among T cells, CD8+ cells averaged more expanded clones than CD4+ cells.

This CDR3 contains 16 residues. Germline CDR1 LNHNV, CDR2 YYDKDF (reference sequence). Trimming at V came to 3 bases and at J to 3 bases, leaving 5 bases not matched to a gene. Assay used: immunoSEQ multiplex PCR; TCRdb lists only in-frame clones, some missing. The table has approximately 94,000 clones, roughly nine tenths seen once. Comments on this clone: Antigen unknown.

This TCR came from an adult with an advanced solid tumor such as melanoma, head and neck, liver or kidney cancer. The rearrangement links TRBV15 to TRBJ2-1; 10 bases match TRBD2. The specimen comprised CD4+ or CD8+ T cells sorted from blood, sampled in a trial of the OX40 agonist ivuxolimab. In DNA form, the CDR3 reads TGTGCCACCAGCAGGATGAGCGGGAGGGTCTACAATGAGCAGTTCTTC. Translation: CATSRMSGRVYNEQFF.